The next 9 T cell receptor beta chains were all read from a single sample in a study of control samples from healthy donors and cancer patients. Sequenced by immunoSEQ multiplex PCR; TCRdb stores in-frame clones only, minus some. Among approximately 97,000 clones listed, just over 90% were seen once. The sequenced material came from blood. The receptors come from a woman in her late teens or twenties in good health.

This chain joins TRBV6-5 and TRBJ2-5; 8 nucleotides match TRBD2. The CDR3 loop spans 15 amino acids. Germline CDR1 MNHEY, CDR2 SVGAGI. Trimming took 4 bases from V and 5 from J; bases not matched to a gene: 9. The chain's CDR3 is CASSSIAGRGETQYF. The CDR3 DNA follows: TGTGCCAGCAGTTCCATAGCGGGGCGGGGGGAGACCCAGTACTTC.

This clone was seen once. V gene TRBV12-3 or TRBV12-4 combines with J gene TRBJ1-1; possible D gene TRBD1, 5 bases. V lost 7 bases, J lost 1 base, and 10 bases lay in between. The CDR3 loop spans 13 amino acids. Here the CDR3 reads CASTFQGNTEAFF. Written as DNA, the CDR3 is TGTGCCAGCACCTTTCAGGGGAACACTGAAGCTTTCTTT.

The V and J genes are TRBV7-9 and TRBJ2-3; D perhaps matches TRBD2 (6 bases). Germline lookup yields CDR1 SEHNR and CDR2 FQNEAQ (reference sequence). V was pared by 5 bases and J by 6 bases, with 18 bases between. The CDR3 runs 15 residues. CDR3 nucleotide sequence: TGTGCCAGCAGCCCTAGGGAACTAGCTGTGGATACGCAGTATTTT. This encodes CASSPRELAVDTQYF.

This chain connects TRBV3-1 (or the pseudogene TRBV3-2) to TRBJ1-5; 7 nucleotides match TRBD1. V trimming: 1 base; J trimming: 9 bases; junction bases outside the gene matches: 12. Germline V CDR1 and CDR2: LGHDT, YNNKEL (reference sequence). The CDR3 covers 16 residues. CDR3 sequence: CASSQGRTGGGRPQHF. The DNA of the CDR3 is TGTGCCAGCAGCCAAGGAAGGACAGGAGGAGGGAGGCCCCAGCATTTT.

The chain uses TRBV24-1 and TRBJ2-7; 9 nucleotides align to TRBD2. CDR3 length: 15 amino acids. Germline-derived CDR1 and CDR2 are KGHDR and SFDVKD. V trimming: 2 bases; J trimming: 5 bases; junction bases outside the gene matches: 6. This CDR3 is CATSDWRGGHNEQYF. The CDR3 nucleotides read TGTGCCACCAGTGATTGGCGGGGGGGCCACAACGAGCAGTACTTC.

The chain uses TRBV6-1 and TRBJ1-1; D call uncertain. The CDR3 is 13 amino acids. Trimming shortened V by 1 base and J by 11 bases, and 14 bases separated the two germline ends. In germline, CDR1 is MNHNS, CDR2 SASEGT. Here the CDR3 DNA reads TGTGCCAGCAGTGAAGACCGTCCAAGAAGGGCTTTCTTT. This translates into CASSEDRPRRAFF.

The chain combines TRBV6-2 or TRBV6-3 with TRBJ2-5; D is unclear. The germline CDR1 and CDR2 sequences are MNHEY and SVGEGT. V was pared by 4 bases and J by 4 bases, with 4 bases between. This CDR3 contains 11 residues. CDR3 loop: CASSFRETQYF. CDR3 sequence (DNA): TGTGCCAGCAGTTTTCGAGAGACCCAGTACTTC.

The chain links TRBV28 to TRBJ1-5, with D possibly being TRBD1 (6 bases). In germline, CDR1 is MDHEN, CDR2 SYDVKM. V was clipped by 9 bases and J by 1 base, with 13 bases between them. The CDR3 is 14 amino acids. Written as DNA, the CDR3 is TGTGCCAGTATCCGGGACAACAGCAATCAGCCCCAGCATTTT. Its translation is CASIRDNSNQPQHF.

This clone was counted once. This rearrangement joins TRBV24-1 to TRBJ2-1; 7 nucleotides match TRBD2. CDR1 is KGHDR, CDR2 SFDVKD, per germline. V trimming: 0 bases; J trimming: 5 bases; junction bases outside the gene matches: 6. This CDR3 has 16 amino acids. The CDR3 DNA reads TGTGCCACCAGTGATTTGGGGCCAGGGAGGGACAATGAGCAGTTCTTC. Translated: CATSDLGPGRDNEQFF.